This T cell receptor beta chain was retrieved from a study of CD8+ T cells in alopecia areata. Background on the study: It was 6 to 18 months of tofacitinib, and then there were 6 months off drug.

Treatment indicated: oral pan-JAK inhibitor, 5-10 mg twice daily. The researchers isolated CD4+ and CD8+ T cells from PBMCs by sorting. The study's findings and limits: Among the 100 top clones, expanded CD8+ clones, like scalp clonality, were significantly decreased by tofacitinib. Many expanded lesional clones persisted during tofacitinib (in both scalp and blood).

The CDR3 covers 11 residues. From germline, CDR1 is MNHNS and CDR2 SASEGT. Deletions cut 5 bases from V and 7 bases from J, with 8 bases between. RNA extraction was followed by reverse transcription into cDNA, which acted as the sequencing template. Profiling relied on immunoSEQ multiplex PCR, and the TCRdb table lists in-frame clones only, not all of them. The data show about 100,000 clones, roughly 40% seen once. To note about this clone: What it binds is unknown.

This chain connects TRBV6-1 to TRBJ1-1; no firm D call. This clonotype was obtained from a human donor with alopecia areata. The sample here was CD8+ T cells sorted from blood, taken at week 24, from a patient treated with tofacitinib. The CDR3, as DNA: TGTGCCAGCAGTTCCAGTGGTGAAGCTTTCTTT. As protein: CASSSSGEAFF.